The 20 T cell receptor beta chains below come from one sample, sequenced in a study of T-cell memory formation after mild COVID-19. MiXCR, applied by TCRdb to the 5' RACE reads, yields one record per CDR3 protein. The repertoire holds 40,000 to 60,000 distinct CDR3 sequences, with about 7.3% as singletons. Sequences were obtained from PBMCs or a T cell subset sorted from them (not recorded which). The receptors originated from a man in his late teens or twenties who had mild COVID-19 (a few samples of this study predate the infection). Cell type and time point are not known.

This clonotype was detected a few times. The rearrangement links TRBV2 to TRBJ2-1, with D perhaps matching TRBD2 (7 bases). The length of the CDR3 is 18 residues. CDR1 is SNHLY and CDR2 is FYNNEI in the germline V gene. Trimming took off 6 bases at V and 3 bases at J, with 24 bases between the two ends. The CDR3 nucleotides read TGTGCCAGCAGCCTAACACCCCCTCGGGGGGCTTTCTACAATGAGCAGTTCTTC. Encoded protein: CASSLTPPRGAFYNEQFF.

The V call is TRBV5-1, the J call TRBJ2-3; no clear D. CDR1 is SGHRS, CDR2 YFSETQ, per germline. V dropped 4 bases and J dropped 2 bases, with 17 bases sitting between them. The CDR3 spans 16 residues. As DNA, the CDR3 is TGCGCCAGCAGCCCCGGCGATGAGGCCCTCACAGATACGCAGTATTTT. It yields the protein CASSPGDEALTDTQYF.

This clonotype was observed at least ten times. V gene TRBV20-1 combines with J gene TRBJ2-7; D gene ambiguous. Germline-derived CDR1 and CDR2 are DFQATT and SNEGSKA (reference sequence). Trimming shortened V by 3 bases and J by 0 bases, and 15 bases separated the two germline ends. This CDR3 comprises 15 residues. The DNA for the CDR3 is TGCAGTGCTAGTCAACAGCGTTCGAGCTCCTACGAGCAGTACTTC. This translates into CSASQQRSSSYEQYF.

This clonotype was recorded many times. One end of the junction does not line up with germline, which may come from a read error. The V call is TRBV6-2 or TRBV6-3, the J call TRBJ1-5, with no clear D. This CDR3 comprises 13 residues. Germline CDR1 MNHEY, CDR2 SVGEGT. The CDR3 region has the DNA TGTGCCAGCGGTTACACGGCGTATCAGCCCCAGCATTTT. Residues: CASGYTAYQPQHF.

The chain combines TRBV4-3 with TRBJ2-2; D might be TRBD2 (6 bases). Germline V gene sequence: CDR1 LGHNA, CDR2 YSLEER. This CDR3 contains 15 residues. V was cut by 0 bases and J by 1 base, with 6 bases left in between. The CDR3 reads CASSQDGGNTGELFF. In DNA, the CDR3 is TGCGCCAGCAGCCAAGACGGGGGGAACACCGGGGAGCTGTTTTTT.

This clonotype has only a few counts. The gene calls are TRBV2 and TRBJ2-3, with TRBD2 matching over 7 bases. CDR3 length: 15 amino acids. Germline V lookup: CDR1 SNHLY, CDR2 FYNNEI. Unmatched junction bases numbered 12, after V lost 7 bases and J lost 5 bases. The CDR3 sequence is CASKRLASRLDTQYF. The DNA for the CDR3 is TGTGCCAGCAAAAGACTAGCCTCGCGTTTAGATACGCAGTATTTT.

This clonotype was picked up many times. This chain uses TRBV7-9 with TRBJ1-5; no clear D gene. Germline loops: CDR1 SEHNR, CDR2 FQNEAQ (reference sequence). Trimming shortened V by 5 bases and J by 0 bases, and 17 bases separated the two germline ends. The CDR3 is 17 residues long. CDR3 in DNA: TGTGCCAGCAGCCGTTACGAGGGCGGTTATAGCAATCAGCCCCAGCATTTT. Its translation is CASSRYEGGYSNQPQHF.

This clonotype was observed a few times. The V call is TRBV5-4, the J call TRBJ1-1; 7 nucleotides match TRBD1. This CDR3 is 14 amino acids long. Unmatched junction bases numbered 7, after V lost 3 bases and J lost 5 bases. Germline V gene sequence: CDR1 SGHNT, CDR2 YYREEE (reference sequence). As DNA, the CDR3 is TGTGCCAGCAGCTCGGGGCCAGGGGGAACTGAAGCTTTCTTT. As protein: CASSSGPGGTEAFF.

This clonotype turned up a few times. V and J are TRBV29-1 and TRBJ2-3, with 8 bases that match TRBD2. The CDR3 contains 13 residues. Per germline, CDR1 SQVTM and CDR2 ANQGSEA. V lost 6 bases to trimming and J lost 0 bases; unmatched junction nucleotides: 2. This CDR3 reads CSVGGASTDTQYF. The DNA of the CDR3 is TGCAGCGTCGGGGGGGCTAGCACAGATACGCAGTATTTT.

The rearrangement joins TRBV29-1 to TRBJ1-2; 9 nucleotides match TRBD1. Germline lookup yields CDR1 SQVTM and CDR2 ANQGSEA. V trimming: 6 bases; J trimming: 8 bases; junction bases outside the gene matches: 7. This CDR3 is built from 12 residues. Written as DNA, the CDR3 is TGCAGCGTCGGGACAGGGATAATCGGCTACACCTTC. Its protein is CSVGTGIIGYTF.

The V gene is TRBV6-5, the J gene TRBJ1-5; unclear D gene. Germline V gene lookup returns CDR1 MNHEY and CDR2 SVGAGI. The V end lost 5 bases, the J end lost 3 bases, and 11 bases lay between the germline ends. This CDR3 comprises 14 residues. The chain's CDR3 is CASSRGLDNQPQHF. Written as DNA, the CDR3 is TGTGCCAGCAGTAGAGGACTGGACAATCAGCCCCAGCATTTT.

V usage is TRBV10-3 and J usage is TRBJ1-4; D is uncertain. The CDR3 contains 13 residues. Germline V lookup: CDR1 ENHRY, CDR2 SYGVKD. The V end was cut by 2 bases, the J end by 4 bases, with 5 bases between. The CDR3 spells CAISEGVNEKLFF. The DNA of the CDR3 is TGTGCCATCAGTGAGGGGGTTAATGAAAAACTGTTTTTT.

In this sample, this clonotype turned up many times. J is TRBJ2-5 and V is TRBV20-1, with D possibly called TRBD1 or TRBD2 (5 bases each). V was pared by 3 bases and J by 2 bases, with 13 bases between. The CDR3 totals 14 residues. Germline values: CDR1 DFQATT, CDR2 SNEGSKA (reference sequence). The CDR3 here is CSARRVGPQETQYF. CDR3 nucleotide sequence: TGCAGTGCTAGGAGGGTGGGGCCACAAGAGACCCAGTACTTC.

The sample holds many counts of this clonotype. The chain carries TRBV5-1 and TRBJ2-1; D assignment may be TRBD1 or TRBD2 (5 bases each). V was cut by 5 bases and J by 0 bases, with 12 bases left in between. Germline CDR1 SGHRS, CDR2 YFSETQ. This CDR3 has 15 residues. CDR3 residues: CASSGGAPSYNEQFF. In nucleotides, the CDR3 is TGCGCCAGCAGTGGGGGAGCGCCCTCCTACAATGAGCAGTTCTTC. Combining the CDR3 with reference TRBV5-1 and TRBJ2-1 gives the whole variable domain KAGVTQTPRYLIKTRGQQVTLSCSPISGHRSVSWYQQTPGQGLQFLFEYFSETQRNKGNFPGRFSGRQFSNSRSEMNVSTLELGDSALYLCASSGGAPSYNEQFFGPGTRLTVL.

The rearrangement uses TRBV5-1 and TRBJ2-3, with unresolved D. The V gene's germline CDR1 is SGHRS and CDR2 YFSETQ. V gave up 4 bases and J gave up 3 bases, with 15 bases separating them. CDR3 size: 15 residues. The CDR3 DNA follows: TGCGCCAGCAGCCGAACCCGGGCCGAGACAGATACGCAGTATTTT. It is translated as CASSRTRAETDTQYF.

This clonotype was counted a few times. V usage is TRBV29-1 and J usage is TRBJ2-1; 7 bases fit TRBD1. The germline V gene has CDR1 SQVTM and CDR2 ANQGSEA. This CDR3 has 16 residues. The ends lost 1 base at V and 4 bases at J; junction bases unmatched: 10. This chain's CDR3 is CSVEGHRDSRYNEQFF. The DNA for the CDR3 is TGCAGCGTTGAAGGTCACCGGGACAGCCGTTACAATGAGCAGTTCTTC.

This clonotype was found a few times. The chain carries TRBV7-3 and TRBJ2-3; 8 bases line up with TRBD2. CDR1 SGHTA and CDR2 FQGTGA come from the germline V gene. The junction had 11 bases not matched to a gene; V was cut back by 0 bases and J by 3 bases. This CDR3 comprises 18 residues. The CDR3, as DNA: TGTGCCAGCAGCTTAACGGGCCGGGGGGGCCCTAGGACAGATACGCAGTATTTT. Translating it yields CASSLTGRGGPRTDTQYF.

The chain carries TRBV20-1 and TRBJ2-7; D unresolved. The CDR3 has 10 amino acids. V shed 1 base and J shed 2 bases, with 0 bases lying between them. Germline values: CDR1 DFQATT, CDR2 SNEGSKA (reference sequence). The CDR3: CSARAYEQYF. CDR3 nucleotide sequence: TGCAGTGCTAGAGCCTACGAGCAGTACTTC.

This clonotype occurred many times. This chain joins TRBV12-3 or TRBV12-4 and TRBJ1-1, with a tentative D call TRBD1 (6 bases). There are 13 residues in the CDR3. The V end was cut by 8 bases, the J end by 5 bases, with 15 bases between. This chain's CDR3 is CASARQEDTEAFF. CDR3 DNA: TGTGCCAGCGCCCGACAGGAGGATACTGAAGCTTTCTTT.

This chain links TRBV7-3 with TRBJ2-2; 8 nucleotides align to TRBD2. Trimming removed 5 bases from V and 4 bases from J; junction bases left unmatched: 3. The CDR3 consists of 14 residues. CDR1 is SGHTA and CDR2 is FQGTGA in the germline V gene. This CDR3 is CASSNRGGTGELFF. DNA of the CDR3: TGTGCCAGCAGCAATCGGGGGGGCACCGGGGAGCTGTTTTTT.